Listed below are T cell receptor beta chains from one sample, sequenced in a study of Ad26.COV2.S vaccination and SARS-CoV-2 variants. The protocol was immunoSEQ multiplex PCR, while the TCRdb copy is restricted to in-frame clones and leaves out a portion. This table has fewer than 900,000 clones, roughly 90% appearing once. The sample was peripheral blood, taken in a trial of Ad26.COV2.S vaccine versus placebo. These receptor sequences come from a person between 18 and 60 years old who received the Ad26.COV2.S COVID-19 vaccine or a placebo. Each CDR3 is given with its conserved first and last residue. The D gene is left open where the match is weak. Only part of the rows carry a size: once, few, many, or a class if the clone is expanded.

J: TRBJ2-1; V: TRBV9; D: TRBD1; size: -; CDR3: CASSRTGGYYNEQFF; DNA: TGTGCCAGCAGCCGGACAGGGGGTTACTACAATGAGCAGTTCTTC
J: TRBJ2-7; V: TRBV5-4; D: TRBD1; size: -; CDR3: CASSLGGQGTYEQYF; DNA: TGTGCCAGCAGCTTGGGAGGACAGGGGACCTACGAGCAGTACTTC
J: TRBJ2-5; V: TRBV7-7; D: TRBD2; size: -; CDR3: CASSLGGTSGRRETQYF; DNA: TGTGCTAGCAGCTTAGGGGGGACTAGCGGGAGGCGAGAGACCCAGTACTTC
J: TRBJ2-3; V: TRBV4-2; D: TRBD2; size: -; CDR3: CASSQVSSGGSSTDTQYF; DNA: TGTGCCAGCAGCCAAGTATCTAGCGGGGGGTCTAGCACAGATACGCAGTATTTT
J: TRBJ1-5; V: TRBV5-4; D: -; size: -; CDR3: CASSLDGQPQHF; DNA: TGTGCCAGCAGCCTAGACGGTCAGCCCCAGCATTTT
J: TRBJ1-2; V: TRBV7-2; D: TRBD1; size: many; CDR3: CASSLEAGQGNGYTF; DNA: TGTGCCAGCAGCTTAGAGGCTGGACAGGGTAATGGCTACACCTTC
J: TRBJ2-5; V: TRBV27; D: TRBD1; size: -; CDR3: CASSGTGRFRETQYF; DNA: TGTGCCAGCTCGGGGACAGGGAGGTTCCGAGAGACCCAGTACTTC
J: TRBJ2-3; V: TRBV5-4; D: TRBD2; size: once; CDR3: CASSLGLARTDTQYF; DNA: TGTGCCAGCAGCTTGGGACTAGCCCGCACAGATACGCAGTATTTT
J: TRBJ2-5; V: TRBV7-2; D: -; size: -; CDR3: CASSSLSGRYQETQYF; DNA: TGTGCCAGCAGCTCCCTAAGCGGACGGTACCAAGAGACCCAGTACTTC
J: TRBJ1-2; V: TRBV23-1; D: TRBD1; size: -; CDR3: CASSSHRGGYGYTF; DNA: TGCGCCAGCAGTTCTCACAGGGGTGGCTATGGCTACACCTTC
J: TRBJ2-2; V: TRBV19; D: TRBD1; size: once; CDR3: CASRGDRNTGELFF; DNA: TGTGCCAGTAGAGGGGACAGGAACACCGGGGAGCTGTTTTTT
J: TRBJ1-4; V: TRBV5-1; D: -; size: once; CDR3: CASSLGRETNEKLFF; DNA: TGCGCCAGCAGCTTGGGAAGGGAAACTAATGAAAAACTGTTTTTT
J: TRBJ1-1; V: TRBV4-1; D: -; size: -; CDR3: CASSQNPRSNTEAFF; DNA: TGCGCCAGCAGCCAAAATCCGAGATCGAACACTGAAGCTTTCTTT
J: TRBJ2-3; V: TRBV6-6; D: -; size: -; CDR3: CASSWGPAATQYF; DNA: TGTGCCAGCAGTTGGGGCCCCGCGGCTACGCAGTATTTT
J: TRBJ2-7; V: TRBV5-4; D: TRBD2; size: -; CDR3: CASSRNHPSGVDYEQYF; DNA: TGTGCCAGCAGCCGCAACCACCCTAGCGGGGTGGACTACGAGCAGTACTTC
J: TRBJ2-1; V: TRBV5-4; D: -; size: -; CDR3: CASSFQGGDEQFF; DNA: TGTGCCAGCAGCTTCCAGGGTGGTGATGAGCAGTTCTTC
J: TRBJ2-1; V: TRBV4-2; D: -; size: -; CDR3: CASSQSTGALYNEQFF; DNA: TGTGCCAGCAGCCAAAGTACGGGGGCCCTATACAATGAGCAGTTCTTC
J: TRBJ2-7; V: TRBV30; D: TRBD1; size: few; CDR3: CAWAADRGAYEQYF; DNA: TGTGCCTGGGCTGCCGACAGGGGTGCGTACGAGCAGTACTTC
J: TRBJ2-5; V: TRBV5-1; D: TRBD1; size: -; CDR3: CASSQTGQETQYF; DNA: TGCGCCAGCAGCCAGACAGGGCAAGAGACCCAGTACTTC
J: TRBJ1-1; V: TRBV19; D: -; size: -; CDR3: CASNTGGNTEAFF; DNA: TGTGCCAGTAATACGGGCGGGAACACTGAAGCTTTCTTT
J: TRBJ2-1; V: TRBV7-3; D: TRBD1; size: -; CDR3: CASSPRQGSSYNEQFF; DNA: TGTGCCAGCAGCCCCAGACAGGGCAGCTCCTACAATGAGCAGTTCTTC
J: TRBJ1-3; V: TRBV6-5; D: -; size: -; CDR3: CASRPNGNTIYF; DNA: TGTGCCAGCCGTCCTAACGGAAACACCATATATTTT
J: TRBJ2-5; V: TRBV29-1; D: -; size: -; CDR3: CSVAPSAQETQYF; DNA: TGCAGCGTCGCCCCTAGCGCCCAAGAGACCCAGTACTTC
J: TRBJ1-6; V: TRBV7-8; D: -; size: -; CDR3: CASSPTQPTRSPLHF; DNA: TGTGCCAGCAGCCCGACCCAGCCAACACGGTCACCCCTCCACTTT
J: TRBJ2-1; V: TRBV16; D: -; size: -; CDR3: CASSPYSGRANNEQFF; DNA: TGTGCCAGCAGCCCCTATTCTGGCAGGGCTAACAATGAGCAGTTCTTC
J: TRBJ2-7; V: TRBV18; D: TRBD1; size: few; CDR3: CASSTGQRNEQYF; DNA: TGTGCCAGCTCAACGGGACAGCGCAACGAGCAGTACTTC
J: TRBJ1-5; V: TRBV3-1/TRBV3-2; D: TRBD1; size: -; CDR3: CASSRGQGREQPQHF; DNA: TGTGCCAGCAGCCGGGGACAGGGACGTGAACAGCCCCAGCATTTT
J: TRBJ2-1; V: TRBV3-1/TRBV3-2; D: -; size: -; CDR3: CASSLRRNEQFF; DNA: TGTGCCAGCAGCCTAAGGAGGAATGAGCAGTTCTTC
J: TRBJ1-1; V: TRBV27; D: -; size: -; CDR3: CASSLIGGRNEAFF; DNA: TGTGCCAGCAGTTTAATTGGGGGGCGGAATGAAGCTTTCTTT
J: TRBJ2-2; V: TRBV18; D: -; size: -; CDR3: CASSPWQGPGELFF; DNA: TGTGCCAGCTCACCATGGCAGGGTCCCGGGGAGCTGTTTTTT
J: TRBJ2-7; V: TRBV27; D: TRBD1; size: few; CDR3: CASSLTGGASIWSYEQYF; DNA: TGTGCCAGCAGTCTCACAGGGGGCGCGTCGATCTGGTCCTACGAGCAGTACTTC
J: TRBJ1-2; V: TRBV2; D: -; size: -; CDR3: CASSESLPNYGYTF; DNA: TGTGCCAGCAGTGAATCACTGCCTAACTATGGCTACACCTTC
J: TRBJ2-7; V: TRBV5-1; D: TRBD1; size: -; CDR3: CASTLAHDRADEQYF; DNA: TGCGCCAGCACCTTAGCTCACGACAGGGCCGACGAGCAGTACTTC
J: TRBJ1-5; V: TRBV27; D: -; size: once; CDR3: CASSLFANQPQHF; DNA: TGTGCCAGCAGTTTATTTGCCAATCAGCCCCAGCATTTT
J: TRBJ2-6; V: TRBV30; D: -; size: -; CDR3: CAWSRGVSGANVLTF; DNA: TGTGCCTGGAGCAGAGGGGTCTCTGGGGCCAACGTCCTGACTTTC
J: TRBJ1-2; V: TRBV4-1; D: -; size: -; CDR3: CASSQVGGLGYGYTF; DNA: TGCGCCAGCAGCCAAGTAGGAGGGTTGGGCTATGGCTACACCTTC
J: TRBJ1-1; V: TRBV7-2; D: TRBD1; size: -; CDR3: CASSAEQGRNTEAFF; DNA: TGTGCCAGCAGCGCCGAACAGGGGCGGAATACTGAAGCTTTCTTT
J: TRBJ1-2; V: TRBV29-1; D: -; size: -; CDR3: CSVYQGDYGYTF; DNA: TGCAGCGTTTATCAGGGTGACTATGGCTACACCTTC
J: TRBJ2-2; V: TRBV11-3; D: -; size: -; CDR3: CASSSHEGQGTGELFF; DNA: TGTGCCAGCAGCTCCCATGAGGGGCAGGGCACCGGGGAGCTGTTTTTT
J: TRBJ1-2; V: TRBV6-5; D: TRBD1; size: -; CDR3: CASSYRTGDRVNGYTF; DNA: TGTGCCAGCAGTTACAGAACGGGGGACAGGGTGAACGGCTACACCTTC
J: TRBJ2-1; V: TRBV14; D: TRBD1; size: once; CDR3: CASSHIAGTGRNEQFF; DNA: TGTGCCAGCAGCCATATAGCCGGGACAGGCCGAAATGAGCAGTTCTTC
J: TRBJ1-5; V: TRBV4-2; D: TRBD1; size: -; CDR3: CASSQGTGFEPQHF; DNA: TGTGCCAGCAGCCAAGGGACAGGATTTGAGCCCCAGCATTTT
J: TRBJ2-2; V: TRBV30; D: -; size: -; CDR3: CAWSGGPGELFF; DNA: TGTGCCTGGAGTGGGGGCCCCGGGGAGCTGTTTTTT
J: TRBJ2-3; V: TRBV27; D: -; size: -; CDR3: CASSLKGNWLTDTQYF; DNA: TGTGCCAGCAGTTTAAAGGGGAACTGGCTCACAGATACGCAGTATTTT
J: TRBJ1-1; V: TRBV4-1; D: -; size: -; CDR3: CASEPQANTEAFF; DNA: TGCGCCAGCGAGCCACAGGCGAACACTGAAGCTTTCTTT
J: TRBJ1-5; V: TRBV10-2; D: -; size: -; CDR3: CASSESAGHNQPQHF; DNA: TGCGCCAGCAGTGAATCGGCGGGGCACAATCAGCCCCAGCATTTT
J: TRBJ2-7; V: TRBV5-4; D: TRBD2; size: -; CDR3: CASSLFPGLAPYEQYF; DNA: TGTGCCAGCAGCTTGTTCCCGGGACTAGCCCCCTACGAGCAGTACTTC
J: TRBJ1-4; V: TRBV3-1/TRBV3-2; D: -; size: once; CDR3: CASSQDPQPGKLFF; DNA: TGTGCCAGCAGCCAAGACCCTCAGCCAGGGAAACTGTTTTTT
J: TRBJ1-3; V: TRBV6-4; D: -; size: -; CDR3: CASSRQYNSGNTIYF; DNA: TGTGCCAGCAGCCGACAGTACAACTCTGGAAACACCATATATTTT
J: TRBJ2-2; V: TRBV19; D: -; size: -; CDR3: CASSVSAVTGELFF; DNA: TGTGCCAGTAGTGTCAGCGCGGTCACCGGGGAGCTGTTTTTT
J: TRBJ2-3; V: TRBV2; D: TRBD2; size: -; CDR3: CASSSGLAGGSTDTQYF; DNA: TGTGCCAGCAGTTCCGGATTAGCGGGGGGAAGCACAGATACGCAGTATTTT
J: TRBJ1-4; V: TRBV7-6; D: -; size: -; CDR3: CASSLGAGAVATNEKLFF; DNA: TGTGCCAGCAGCTTAGGGGCCGGAGCTGTTGCAACTAATGAAAAACTGTTTTTT
J: TRBJ2-7; V: TRBV18; D: -; size: once; CDR3: CASSPQGRSYEQYF; DNA: TGTGCCAGCTCCCCTCAGGGAAGGTCCTACGAGCAGTACTTC